One sample yielded the 2 T cell receptor beta chains listed below, sequenced in a study of CD8+ T cells in alopecia areata. Sequencing templates came from extracted RNA that was reverse transcribed into cDNA. The assay was immunoSEQ multiplex PCR, and TCRdb's table has in-frame clones only and misses some. This table has about 30,000 clones, about three fifths appearing once. Sequencing was done on a sample of NKG2D-high CD8+ T cells sorted from blood. These receptors all come from a human donor with alopecia areata.

CDR3 residues: CASSVLAVSSYNEQFF. The DNA of the CDR3 is TGTGCCAGCAGCGTACTAGCAGTGAGCTCCTACAATGAGCAGTTCTTC. The gene calls are TRBV7-8 and TRBJ2-1; a weak D match, TRBD2 (6 bases). CDR1 and CDR2 from the germline V gene are SGHVS and FQNEAQ. The CDR3 sequence is 16 residues long. V was clipped by 5 bases and J by 0 bases, with 14 bases between them.

V and J are TRBV27 and TRBJ1-2; D perhaps matches TRBD1 (5 bases). The CDR3 consists of 13 residues. The ends were cut back, 6 bases at V and 0 bases at J, with 8 bases in the middle. Germline V CDR1 and CDR2: MNHEY, SMNVEV (reference sequence). CDR3: CASRLTANYGYTF. CDR3 bases: TGTGCCAGCAGATTGACAGCTAACTATGGCTACACCTTC.